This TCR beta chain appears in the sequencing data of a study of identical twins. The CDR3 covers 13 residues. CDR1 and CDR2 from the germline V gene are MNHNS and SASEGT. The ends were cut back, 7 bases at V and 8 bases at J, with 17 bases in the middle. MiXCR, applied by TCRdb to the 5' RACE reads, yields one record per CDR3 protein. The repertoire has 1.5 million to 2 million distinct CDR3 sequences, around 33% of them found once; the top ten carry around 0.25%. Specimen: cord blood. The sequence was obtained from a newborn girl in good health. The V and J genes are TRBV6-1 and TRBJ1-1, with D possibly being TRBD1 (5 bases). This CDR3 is CASIFRDQLEAFF. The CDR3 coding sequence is TGTGCCAGCATCTTCCGGGACCAACTAGAAGCTTTCTTT.